The clone carrying this TCR beta chain was counted a few times. Its antigen is unknown. This sample includes further DNA sequences coding for the same CDR3. Collection occurred without any documented infections or immune events in donors. These data are taken from a study of identifying expanded T cells in peripheral blood. Overall study results and limits: Variance in clone template counts between roughly 2-week samples significantly increased with total template count across all healthy donors. About 1.3 clones differed between technical replicates, versus roughly 16 and 20 over time.

The method was immunoSEQ multiplex PCR; TCRdb's version includes in-frame clones alone and lacks a portion of them. Of 84,000 or so clones in the sample, approximately 90% are singletons; the top ten hold 2.8%. The CDR3 consists of 12 residues. CDR1 is MDHEN and CDR2 is SYDVKM in the germline V gene. V shed 5 bases and J shed 7 bases, with 9 bases lying between them. This receptor was identified in a person aged 18 to 75 in good health. What was sequenced was blood. The chain combines TRBV28 with TRBJ1-5; D call uncertain. The DNA of the CDR3 is TGTGCCAGCAGTCCCCCTGGACAGCCCCAGCATTTT. Its translation is CASSPPGQPQHF. Using reference TRBV28 and TRBJ1-5 for the parts outside the CDR3, the full variable domain is DVKVTQSSRYLVKRTGEKVFLECVQDMDHENMFWYRQDPGLGLRLIYFSYDVKMKEKGDIPEGYSVSREKKERFSLILESASTNQTSMYLCASSPPGQPQHFGDGTRLSIL.